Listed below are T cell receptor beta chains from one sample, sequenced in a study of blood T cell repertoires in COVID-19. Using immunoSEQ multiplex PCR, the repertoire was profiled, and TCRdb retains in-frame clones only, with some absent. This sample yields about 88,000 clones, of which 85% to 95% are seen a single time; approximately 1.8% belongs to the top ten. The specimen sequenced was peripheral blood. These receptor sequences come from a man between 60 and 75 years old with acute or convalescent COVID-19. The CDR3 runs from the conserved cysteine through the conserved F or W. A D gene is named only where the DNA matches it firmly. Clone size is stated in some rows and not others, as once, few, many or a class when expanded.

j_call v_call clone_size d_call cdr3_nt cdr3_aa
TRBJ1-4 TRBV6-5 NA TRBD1 TGTGCCAGCAGTAAGGGACAGGGGAAAGAAAAACTGTTTTTT CASSKGQGKEKLFF
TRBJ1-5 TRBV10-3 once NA TGTGCCATCAGTGAAATCCAGAATCAGCCCCAGCATTTT CAISEIQNQPQHF
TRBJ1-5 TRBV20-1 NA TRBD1 TGCAGTGCTCGTGAGACAGGGGGGCAGCCCCAGCATTTT CSARETGGQPQHF
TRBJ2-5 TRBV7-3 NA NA TGTGCCAGCAGCTTAGGGCGGGATAAGGAGACCCAGTACTTC CASSLGRDKETQYF
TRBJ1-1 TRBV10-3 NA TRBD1 TGTGCCATCAGTCCCGGGACAGGGTTGAACACTGAAGCTTTCTTT CAISPGTGLNTEAFF
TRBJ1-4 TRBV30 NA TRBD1 TGTGCCTGGAGTCACGGACAGGGACATGGTAAACTGTTTTTT CAWSHGQGHGKLFF
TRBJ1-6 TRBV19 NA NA TGTGCCAGTAGTATTCTAGATTCACCCCTCCACTTT CASSILDSPLHF
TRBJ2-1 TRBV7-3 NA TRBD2 TGTGCCAGCAGTCCGCTAGCGGGAGAGGACAATGAGCAGTTCTTC CASSPLAGEDNEQFF
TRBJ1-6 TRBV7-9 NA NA TGTGCCAGCAGCTTAGGCCAAGGGGTGAATTCACCCCTCCACTTT CASSLGQGVNSPLHF
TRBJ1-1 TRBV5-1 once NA TGCGCCAGCAGCTTGAGGGGGGGCAGGACTGAAGCTTTCTTT CASSLRGGRTEAFF
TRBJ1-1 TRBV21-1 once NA TGTGCCAGCAGCAAATGGGCCGGGACAGCAAACACTGAAGCTTTCTTT CASSKWAGTANTEAFF